The next 21 T cell receptor beta chains were all read from a single sample in a study of T cells in Graves' hyperthyroidism and ophthalmopathy. Template material for amplifying TCR beta CDR3 regions consisted of RNA transcripts. Primed by the HTBI set, a first-round RT-PCR was run on the TCR CDR3. TCRdb redid the calling of the multiplex PCR reads with MiXCR, one entry per CDR3 protein. Of over 250,000 distinct CDR3 sequences listed, over 15% are singletons. The sequencing input was blood. The receptors shown here come from a woman aged 55-70 years with Graves' ophthalmopathy.

Concerning this clonotype: The junction departs from the called germline gene at one end, perhaps through a read error. The chain joins TRBV5-5 to TRBJ2-7; TRBD1 agrees at 9 bases. Germline CDR1 is SGHKS and CDR2 is YYEKEE (reference sequence). The CDR3 covers 16 residues. CDR3 region: CAGSQVWTGDSYEQYF. The CDR3 nucleotides read TGTGCCGGCAGCCAAGTGTGGACAGGGGATTCCTACGAGCAGTACTTC.

This clonotype was picked up many times. The chain combines TRBV6-1 with TRBJ2-3, with a weak D call TRBD2 (5 bases). There are 16 residues in the CDR3. Germline CDR1 is MNHNS and CDR2 is SASEGT. V shed 5 bases and J shed 0 bases, with 15 bases lying between them. CDR3 sequence (DNA): TGTGCCAGCAGTACCTTCGGACGGACTAGCACAGATACGCAGTATTTT. This encodes CASSTFGRTSTDTQYF.

This clonotype was recorded only once. This is likely a read error, given that the CDR3 carries no conserved phenylalanine or tryptophan at its end. V is TRBV19 and J is TRBJ2-1; 7 bases map to TRBD2. The CDR3 runs to 14 residues. Germline V lookup: CDR1 LNHDA, CDR2 SQIVND (reference sequence). Trimming cost V 7 bases and J 4 bases; bases outside gene matches: 7. CDR3 DNA: TGTGCCAGTAAGGCTAGCGGAATATACAATGAGCAGTTCCTC. Its translation: CASKASGIYNEQFL.

This clonotype was picked up one time. V and J are TRBV18 and TRBJ2-7; D possibly corresponds to TRBD2 (5 bases). CDR3 length: 14 amino acids. Trimming took 3 bases from V and 0 from J, leaving 9 bases between them. Germline V gene lookup returns CDR1 KGHSH and CDR2 LQKENI. CDR3 nucleotide sequence: TGTGCCAGCTCACCGGGAGCGGTCTCCTACGAGCAGTACTTC. As protein: CASSPGAVSYEQYF.

This clonotype showed up many times. The chain couples TRBV20-1 to TRBJ2-5; the D call may be TRBD1 or TRBD2 (7 bases each). The CDR3 is 14 residues long. Trimming pared 5 bases from V and 5 bases from J, leaving 18 bases between. Germline loops: CDR1 DFQATT, CDR2 SNEGSKA (reference sequence). The DNA of the CDR3 is TGCAGTGCTGCGGGGAGGGGGCGCCGGGAGACCCAGTACTTC. The encoded protein is CSAAGRGRRETQYF.

This clonotype appeared many times. This sequence joins TRBV20-1 and TRBJ1-5; D uncertain. This CDR3 has 15 residues. In germline, CDR1 is DFQATT, CDR2 SNEGSKA (reference sequence). V was clipped by 0 bases and J by 12 bases, with 21 bases between them. The chain's CDR3 is CSARDSRASGNSQHF. The CDR3 DNA is TGCAGTGCTAGAGATTCTCGGGCCAGTGGTAATAGCCAGCATTTT.

This clonotype was detected ten times or more. Here the CDR3 reads CASSLTGSPYSEAFF. DNA of the CDR3: TGTGCCAGCAGCCTTACAGGGAGTCCTTACTCTGAAGCTTTCTTT. V gene TRBV7-6 combines with J gene TRBJ1-1, with D perhaps TRBD1 (6 bases). CDR1 SGHVS and CDR2 FNYEAQ come from the germline V gene. Trimming left V 5 bases short and J 6 bases short, with 19 bases between. This CDR3 has 15 amino acids.

The sample holds a few counts of this clonotype. V usage is TRBV25-1 and J usage is TRBJ2-3; 13 bases are shared with TRBD2. The V gene end was trimmed by 3 bases and the J gene end by 4 bases; junction bases not matched to a gene: 4. There are 16 residues in the CDR3. Germline assignment: CDR1 MGHDK and CDR2 SYGVNS. CDR3 sequence (DNA): TGTGCCAGCAGTGAGAGGACTAGCGGGAGTTCAGATACGCAGTATTTT. It translates to CASSERTSGSSDTQYF. Supplemented by reference TRBV25-1 and TRBJ2-3, the full variable domain reads EADIYQTPRYLVIGTGKKITLECSQTMGHDKMYWYQQDPGMELHLIHYSYGVNSTEKGDLSSESTVSRIRTEHFPLTLESARPSHTSQYLCASSERTSGSSDTQYFGPGTRLTVL.

The V call is TRBV9, the J call TRBJ1-1; no firm D call. CDR3 length equals 15 residues. Trimming stripped 0 bases from V and 0 bases from J, with 9 bases between. Germline assignment: CDR1 SGDLS and CDR2 YYNGEE. The CDR3 loop reads CASSVEPKMNTEAFF. CDR3 DNA: TGTGCCAGCAGCGTAGAACCGAAAATGAACACTGAAGCTTTCTTT.

This clonotype was recorded many times. The V and J genes are TRBV20-1 and TRBJ2-1, with D tentatively TRBD2 (5 bases). From germline, CDR1 is DFQATT and CDR2 SNEGSKA (reference sequence). V was cut by 5 bases and J by 0 bases, with 14 bases left in between. The CDR3 extends over 15 amino acids. The CDR3 nucleotides are TGCAGTGCTGGTAGCGCCGTGGTCTCCTACAATGAGCAGTTCTTC. It specifies CSAGSAVVSYNEQFF.

This chain links TRBV11-2 with TRBJ2-1, with 7 bases matching TRBD1. Germline loops: CDR1 SGHAT, CDR2 FQNNGV. With V trimmed by 6 bases and J by 6 bases, 11 bases remained unmatched. CDR3 length: 15 residues. The CDR3 region has the DNA TGTGCCAGCAGTTTCGACAGGGAAGTAGGCAATGAGCAGTTCTTC. Translation gives CASSFDREVGNEQFF. Full variable domain (missing parts from reference TRBV11-2 and TRBJ2-1): EAGVAQSPRYKIIEKRQSVAFWCNPISGHATLYWYQQILGQGPKLLIQFQNNGVVDDSQLPKDRFSAERLKGVDSTLKIQPAKLEDSAVYLCASSFDREVGNEQFFGPGTRLTVL.

This clonotype has at least ten counts. This chain uses TRBV7-2 with TRBJ1-1; D is perhaps TRBD1 (5 bases). The CDR3 totals 16 residues. The germline V gene has CDR1 SGHTA and CDR2 FQGNSA. Trimming shortened V by 5 bases and J by 4 bases, and 20 bases separated the two germline ends. The chain's CDR3 is CASSPLGGFRGTEAFF. DNA for the CDR3: TGTGCCAGCAGCCCCCTTGGGGGGTTTAGGGGCACTGAAGCTTTCTTT.

Many counts were recorded for this clonotype. The chain recombines TRBV14 with TRBJ1-4; 7 bases agree with TRBD1. The CDR3 runs 13 residues. V gave up 4 bases and J gave up 8 bases; unmatched junction bases: 4. CDR1 is SGHDN and CDR2 is FVKESK in the germline V gene. The CDR3 DNA is TGTGCCAGCAGCCCGGGACAGCGGGAAAAACTGTTTTTT. This encodes CASSPGQREKLFF.

There are a few counts of this clonotype. The V gene is TRBV10-3, the J gene TRBJ2-7; unclear D gene. CDR1 and CDR2 (germline): ENHRY, SYGVKD. V lost 0 bases, J lost 2 bases, and 8 bases lay in between. The CDR3 length is 14 residues. CDR3 in DNA: TGTGCCATCAGTGAGTCGAACCCAGCCTACGAGCAGTACTTC. Protein: CAISESNPAYEQYF.

This clonotype was seen ten or more times. This chain uses TRBV4-2 with TRBJ1-2, with D maybe TRBD1 (5 bases). V was clipped by 1 base and J by 2 bases, with 8 bases between them. In germline, CDR1 is LGHNA, CDR2 YNFKEQ. The CDR3 totals 14 residues. The CDR3 spells CASSQGDGNYGYTF. The CDR3 DNA reads as TGTGCCAGCAGCCAAGGGGACGGAAACTATGGCTACACCTTC.

This clonotype was detected only a few times. The V gene is TRBV20-1, the J gene TRBJ2-5, with a weak D call TRBD2 (6 bases). The CDR3 is 15 residues long. Germline lookup yields CDR1 DFQATT and CDR2 SNEGSKA (reference sequence). The V and J ends lost 1 base and 2 bases respectively, with 14 bases between them. The CDR3 DNA reads TGCAGTGCTAGAGGGACTACAAGGAATCAAGAGACCCAGTACTTC. Residues: CSARGTTRNQETQYF.

On this clonotype: This could be a read error, since a much larger clone is one nucleotide away. The chain links TRBV11-1 to TRBJ1-3; D is uncertain. Per germline, CDR1 SGHAT and CDR2 FQDESV (reference sequence). The CDR3 contains 16 residues. Trimming removed 1 base from V and 0 bases from J, with 10 bases in between. The CDR3 DNA sequence: TGTGCCAGCAGCTTAGTACCAGCGGACTCTGGAAACACCATATATTTT. Residues: CASSLVPADSGNTIYF.

The sample holds many counts of this clonotype. This chain connects TRBV29-1 to TRBJ2-7; possibly TRBD2 for D (5 bases). The CDR3 is made up of 13 amino acids. The germline gives CDR1 SQVTM, CDR2 ANQGSEA. V gave up 4 bases and J gave up 9 bases, with 19 bases separating them. Written as DNA, the CDR3 is TGCAGCGTTGTGACTATAGGTGGGTTCGGGCAGTACTTC. Its protein is CSVVTIGGFGQYF.

This clonotype appeared many times. The V and J genes are TRBV5-5 and TRBJ1-2; D is undetermined. The V end was cut by 4 bases, the J end by 8 bases, with 18 bases between. CDR1 and CDR2 from the germline V gene are SGHKS and YYEKEE (reference sequence). The CDR3 runs to 14 residues. CDR3 amino acids: CASSAEGRLTGYTF. The CDR3 DNA reads TGTGCCAGCAGCGCCGAAGGGAGGCTTACGGGCTACACCTTC.

A few counts support this clonotype. The chain couples TRBV20-1 to TRBJ2-5; possible D gene TRBD2, 7 bases. Trimming pared 3 bases from V and 3 bases from J, leaving 17 bases between. The length of the CDR3 is 15 residues. The germline CDR1 and CDR2 sequences are DFQATT and SNEGSKA (reference sequence). The CDR3 is CSASGRLGGEETQYF. The CDR3 DNA reads as TGCAGTGCTAGCGGGAGGTTGGGGGGCGAAGAGACCCAGTACTTC.

This clonotype was detected a few times. The CDR3: CASSPSGGTYNEQFF. The CDR3 region has the DNA TGTGCCAGCAGCCCTAGCGGGGGTACCTACAATGAGCAGTTCTTC. V is TRBV12-3 or TRBV12-4 and J is TRBJ2-1, with 10 bases that match TRBD2. V gave up 6 bases and J gave up 2 bases; unmatched junction bases: 4. The CDR3 runs 15 residues.